These 27 T cell receptor beta chains came from one sample sequenced in a study of T cell responses to AZD1222 COVID-19 vaccine (dated by TCRdb to the early 2020s). The label giving this sample's time point can be read as: baseline before first vaccination. Receptors were amplified or captured by the immunoSEQ multiplex PCR assay. TCRdb holds this immuneACCESS table with in-frame rearrangements only. Some clones are missing; in checked studies, unresolved V genes explain under half, and the rest has no known cause. The sample table lists some 160,000 clones, 88% of them with a count of one. 5.5% of the sample is held by the ten biggest clonotypes. The sample in question was peripheral blood, obtained on day 0 of AZD1222 vaccination. These receptors were obtained from an adult in good health.

The chain has TRBV6-4 and TRBJ1-1, with D maybe TRBD1 (6 bases). CDR1 and CDR2 from the germline V gene are MRHNA and SNTAGT. Trimming cost V 7 bases and J 1 base, with 13 bases left between them. The CDR3 has 14 amino acids. In DNA form, the CDR3 reads TGTGCCAGCAAGCCTCAGGGGTGGAACACTGAAGCTTTCTTT. This sequence encodes CASKPQGWNTEAFF.

The genes are TRBV27 and TRBJ2-5; D is possibly TRBD2 (6 bases). The CDR3 loop spans 16 amino acids. Deletions cut 3 bases from V and 4 bases from J, with 18 bases between. Germline V gene sequence: CDR1 MNHEY, CDR2 SMNVEV (reference sequence). CDR3: CASSFIPGLHLETQYF. For the CDR3, the DNA is TGTGCCAGCAGTTTCATCCCGGGACTCCATCTAGAGACCCAGTACTTC.

This sequence joins TRBV3-1 (or the pseudogene TRBV3-2) and TRBJ2-3; D is possibly TRBD2 (6 bases). Germline V lookup: CDR1 LGHDT, CDR2 YNNKEL (reference sequence). The V gene lost 1 base and the J gene lost 2 bases, with 22 bases spanning the gap. This CDR3 is 19 amino acids long. In DNA, the CDR3 is TGTGCCAGCAGCCAAGTAGGAGGGGTTAAGTCCTACACCACAGATACGCAGTATTTT. It translates to CASSQVGGVKSYTTDTQYF.

The chain is built from TRBV2 and TRBJ2-7; 10 bases agree with TRBD1. Trimming cost V 1 base and J 5 bases; bases outside gene matches: 5. The V gene's germline CDR1 is SNHLY and CDR2 FYNNEI. This CDR3 is built from 15 residues. The CDR3 DNA reads TGTGCCAGCAGTGAAGTCTGGACAGGGGGGCACGAGCAGTACTTC. This gives the protein CASSEVWTGGHEQYF.

V usage is TRBV5-1 and J usage is TRBJ1-1; the D is unclear. This CDR3 has 12 residues. Looked up from germline, CDR1 is SGHRS and CDR2 is YFSETQ. The ends were cut back, 7 bases at V and 4 bases at J, with 11 bases in the middle. The CDR3 loop is CASSSRGTEAFF. As DNA, the CDR3 is TGCGCCAGCTCTAGTAGAGGCACTGAAGCTTTCTTT.

This chain links TRBV7-2 with TRBJ2-7, with a possible D match to TRBD1 (7 bases). The ends were cut back, 5 bases at V and 1 base at J, with 18 bases in the middle. The CDR3 contains 16 residues. Germline CDR1 reads SGHTA; CDR2 reads FQGNSA. In DNA, the CDR3 is TGTGCCAGCAGCCCCCCCGCGGGGACAGAGTCCTACGAGCAGTACTTC. Its protein product is CASSPPAGTESYEQYF. Full variable domain (missing parts from reference TRBV7-2 and TRBJ2-7): GAGVSQSPSNKVTEKGKDVELRCDPISGHTALYWYRQSLGQGLEFLIYFQGNSAPDKSGLPSDRFSAERTGGSVSTLTIQRTQQEDSAVYLCASSPPAGTESYEQYFGPGTRLTVT.

V gene TRBV19 combines with J gene TRBJ1-5, with unresolved D. Germline CDR1 LNHDA, CDR2 SQIVND (reference sequence). V dropped 0 bases and J dropped 0 bases, with 6 bases sitting between them. The CDR3 runs to 15 residues. The CDR3 DNA reads TGTGCCAGTAGTATAGAGCCGGTTAGCAATCAGCCCCAGCATTTT. It codes for CASSIEPVSNQPQHF. Filled out from reference TRBV19 and TRBJ1-5, the complete variable domain reads DGGITQSPKYLFRKEGQNVTLSCEQNLNHDAMYWYRQDPGQGLRLIYYSQIVNDFQKGDIAEGYSVSREKKESFPLTVTSAQKNPTAFYLCASSIEPVSNQPQHFGDGTRLSIL.

The chain carries TRBV18 and TRBJ2-7; D unclear. This CDR3 comprises 15 residues. Germline lookup yields CDR1 KGHSH and CDR2 LQKENI. V was pared by 3 bases and J by 3 bases, with 15 bases between. Written as DNA, the CDR3 is TGTGCCAGCTCACCCATGGACGGATCGGGCTACGAGCAGTACTTC. Residues: CASSPMDGSGYEQYF.

In its sample, this clone was seen a few times. This rearrangement joins TRBV28 to TRBJ1-1, with D maybe TRBD1 (6 bases). V was clipped by 3 bases and J by 0 bases, with 23 bases between them. Germline CDR1 reads MDHEN; CDR2 reads SYDVKM. The CDR3 covers 19 residues. The CDR3 loop is CASSFSPFGGAKLNTEAFF. The CDR3 coding sequence is TGTGCCAGCAGTTTCAGTCCGTTTGGGGGGGCAAAACTGAACACTGAAGCTTTCTTT.

The V call is TRBV28, the J call TRBJ1-6; D not resolved. Germline V gene lookup returns CDR1 MDHEN and CDR2 SYDVKM. The CDR3 extends over 15 amino acids. The V gene lost 2 bases and the J gene lost 8 bases, with 13 bases spanning the gap. The CDR3 sequence is CASSLGRSPDSPLHF. Here the CDR3 DNA reads TGTGCCAGCAGTTTAGGTCGCAGTCCTGATTCACCCCTCCACTTT.

This chain connects TRBV5-4 to TRBJ2-2; maybe TRBD1 (6 bases). Germline values: CDR1 SGHNT, CDR2 YYREEE (reference sequence). Trimming shortened V by 2 bases and J by 4 bases, and 9 bases separated the two germline ends. This CDR3 region has 14 residues. CDR3 sequence: CASSLAGVTGELFF. The CDR3 DNA follows: TGTGCCAGCAGCTTAGCAGGGGTCACCGGGGAGCTGTTTTTT.

This rearrangement joins TRBV19 to TRBJ1-2; D unclear. Trimming stripped 5 bases from V and 4 bases from J, with 8 bases between. The CDR3 spans 12 residues. CDR1 LNHDA and CDR2 SQIVND come from the germline V gene (reference sequence). The CDR3 protein is CASSFLFYGYTF. The CDR3 DNA reads as TGTGCCAGTAGTTTCCTGTTCTATGGCTACACCTTC.

The chain links TRBV28 to TRBJ2-7, with 8 bases lining up with TRBD1. This CDR3 has 15 amino acids. CDR1 is MDHEN and CDR2 is SYDVKM in the germline V gene. V trimming: 3 bases; J trimming: 1 base; junction bases outside the gene matches: 5. CDR3 nucleotides: TGTGCCAGCAGTTTTGCCCAGGGGGCATCCTACGAGCAGTACTTC. Amino acids: CASSFAQGASYEQYF.

V gene TRBV29-1 combines with J gene TRBJ1-1; D is ambiguous. CDR1 and CDR2 (germline): SQVTM, ANQGSEA. Trimming removed 4 bases from V and 4 bases from J, with 16 bases in between. This CDR3 has 14 residues. For the CDR3, the DNA is TGCAGCGTTGGTTATCTCTCCCTGGGCACTGAAGCTTTCTTT. Its translation is CSVGYLSLGTEAFF.

This clone was observed once. The gene calls are TRBV7-2 and TRBJ2-1; TRBD1 matches at 7 bases. Losses at the gene ends were 5 bases for V and 7 bases for J; bases not matched to a gene: 5. CDR3 length equals 13 residues. The germline V gene encodes CDR1 SGHTA and CDR2 FQGNSA. CDR3 region: CASSASQGNEQFF. As DNA, the CDR3 is TGTGCCAGCAGCGCTTCACAGGGGAATGAGCAGTTCTTC.

The V call is TRBV30, the J call TRBJ2-3; 10 bases line up with TRBD2. Germline V gene lookup returns CDR1 GTSNPN and CDR2 SVGIG (reference sequence). Trimming removed 6 bases from V and 0 bases from J; junction bases left unmatched: 3. The CDR3 sequence is 14 residues long. As DNA, the CDR3 is TGTGCCTGCGGACTAGCGGAGAGCACAGATACGCAGTATTTT. This codes for CACGLAESTDTQYF.

The chain links TRBV3-1 (or the pseudogene TRBV3-2) to TRBJ1-1; D ambiguous. The CDR3 has 14 residues. Per the germline V gene, CDR1 is LGHDT and CDR2 is YNNKEL (reference sequence). The germline V and J ends were trimmed by 1 base and 0 bases, with 6 bases remaining between them. The CDR3 reads CASSQGAVNTEAFF. CDR3 DNA sequence: TGTGCCAGCAGCCAAGGGGCGGTGAACACTGAAGCTTTCTTT.

The chain links TRBV28 to TRBJ2-7; 10 nucleotides align to TRBD1. Trimming removed 3 bases from V and 9 bases from J; junction bases left unmatched: 14. This CDR3 spans 16 amino acids. Germline values: CDR1 MDHEN, CDR2 SYDVKM. The CDR3 DNA sequence: TGTGCCAGCAGTTTCCGTCATTACGGACAGGGGGTGGTGCAGTACTTC. Translated, it gives CASSFRHYGQGVVQYF.

V is TRBV7-3 and J is TRBJ2-1; TRBD2 is a possible D gene (5 bases). V was shortened by 5 bases and J by 7 bases, with 18 bases between the two germline ends. The CDR3 has 15 amino acids. The germline V gene encodes CDR1 SGHTA and CDR2 FQGTGA. CDR3 coding DNA: TGTGCCAGCAGCCCGATGGCGGGCTTGGGAAATGAGCAGTTCTTC. The encoded protein is CASSPMAGLGNEQFF. Using reference TRBV7-3 and TRBJ2-1 for the parts outside the CDR3, the full variable domain is GAGVSQTPSNKVTEKGKYVELRCDPISGHTALYWYRQSLGQGPEFLIYFQGTGAADDSGLPNDRFFAVRPEGSVSTLKIQRTERGDSAVYLCASSPMAGLGNEQFFGPGTRLTVL.

The CDR3 reads CASSLFEQAEKLFF. As DNA, the CDR3 is TGTGCCAGCAGCTTATTCGAGCAGGCCGAAAAACTGTTTTTT. This chain uses TRBV5-6 with TRBJ1-4; unclear D gene. Germline lookup yields CDR1 SGHDT and CDR2 YYEEEE. The CDR3 is made up of 14 amino acids. V lost 2 bases and J 8 bases, leaving 13 bases between the germline ends.

This clone was recorded a few times. This chain joins TRBV5-1 and TRBJ1-1; no reliable D call. The V gene lost 2 bases and the J gene lost 5 bases, with 13 bases spanning the gap. Germline-derived CDR1 and CDR2 are SGHRS and YFSETQ. This CDR3 contains 14 residues. The CDR3 sequence: CASSLVSIETEAFF. CDR3 sequence (DNA): TGCGCCAGCAGCTTAGTCTCCATCGAAACTGAAGCTTTCTTT.

The table lists this clone with many counts. The gene calls are TRBV4-2 and TRBJ2-2, with D unclear. Trimming removed 0 bases from V and 5 bases from J, with 7 bases in between. The CDR3 has 14 residues. Germline-derived CDR1 and CDR2 are LGHNA and YNFKEQ. The CDR3 sequence is CASSQDLETGELFF. The CDR3 region has the DNA TGTGCCAGCAGCCAAGATCTTGAAACCGGGGAGCTGTTTTTT.

The rearrangement uses TRBV9 and TRBJ1-1; D gene unclear. CDR1 SGDLS and CDR2 YYNGEE come from the germline V gene. Trimming removed 0 bases from V and 0 bases from J, with 12 bases in between. CDR3 length: 16 residues. CDR3 bases: TGTGCCAGCAGCGTAGGGACCGCTGTTGTGAACACTGAAGCTTTCTTT. Translating it yields CASSVGTAVVNTEAFF.

The chain carries TRBV27 and TRBJ2-1, with unresolved D. Looked up from germline, CDR1 is MNHEY and CDR2 is SMNVEV (reference sequence). V was cut by 5 bases and J by 0 bases, with 11 bases left in between. The CDR3 is 15 amino acids. The CDR3 bases are TGTGCCAGCAGTCCCCGCCCATCCTCCTACAATGAGCAGTTCTTC. As protein: CASSPRPSSYNEQFF.

This rearrangement joins TRBV2 to TRBJ2-7; tentatively, D is TRBD1 (6 bases). The V end was cut by 7 bases, the J end by 4 bases, with 20 bases between. Germline-derived CDR1 and CDR2 are SNHLY and FYNNEI. CDR3 size: 15 residues. The CDR3 region is CASTYRDKDLYEQYF. CDR3 in DNA: TGTGCCAGCACTTACCGGGACAAAGATTTATACGAGCAGTACTTC.

This chain links TRBV7-2 with TRBJ2-7, with a possible D match to TRBD2 (5 bases). The length of the CDR3 is 14 residues. V lost 5 bases, J lost 2 bases, and 13 bases lay in between. The germline V gene encodes CDR1 SGHTA and CDR2 FQGNSA. The CDR3 here is CASSPGSLAYEQYF. DNA for the CDR3: TGTGCCAGCAGCCCGGGGAGTCTAGCCTACGAGCAGTACTTC.

The rearrangement joins TRBV7-9 to TRBJ1-1; the D gene is possibly TRBD1 (5 bases). The CDR3 spans 13 residues. Germline CDR1 and CDR2: SEHNR and FQNEAQ (reference sequence). The V end was cut by 5 bases, the J end by 6 bases, with 13 bases between. CDR3 residues: CASSPGRGAEAFF. Here the CDR3 DNA reads TGTGCCAGCAGCCCGGGGCGGGGCGCTGAAGCTTTCTTT.